This T cell receptor (beta chain) was sequenced for a study of T-cell reconstitution after alpha-beta-depleted transplantation in children listed by TCRdb under 2016. Turning to the overall study: T-cell immune reconstitution after TCRalphabeta/CD19-depleted allogeneic hematopoietic cell transplantation in children was quantitatively tracked in the study by means of TCR repertoire profiling. Results the study describes overall, beyond this receptor: Hyperexpanded clone frequencies declined over subsequent months; after one year, T-cell counts and TCRbeta diversity were mostly attributed to newly produced T cells. About two months after transplant, the apparently early recovery of alphabetaT-cell counts reportedly depended on just several hundred clones that had expanded rapidly and came from non-depleted graft cells. The high TCRbeta diversity at day 60 in some patients was ascribed to recipient T cells and intrathymic progenitors that had survived conditioning.

The library was generated by PCR. Sequencing was performed on an Illumina HiSeq 2500. Molecular barcoding was employed in the preparation of TCR libraries, with unique molecular identifiers being used to normalize TCRbeta repertoire quantification. TCRdb passed the public sequencing reads through fastp at Q25 and MiXCR, retaining productive beta sequences. Entries are consolidated by CDR3 protein sequence, retaining the most common genes and DNA. This sample holds fewer than 750,000 distinct CDR3 sequences; under 25% were observed only once. In total, the top ten clones hold roughly 15% of the sample. The germline V gene provides CDR1 MNHEY and CDR2 SVGAGI. Inclusive of the bounding cysteine and phenylalanine, the CDR3 is 15 residues long. The read is trimmed to its CDR3 DNA, 45 bases read in frame from base 1. Relative to germline, V is missing 5 bases and J is missing 1 base, with 7 bases of the junction outside any gene match.

Sample treatment or condition, as interpreted from the label and publication: allogeneic hematopoietic cell transplantation with graft depleted of TCRalphabeta T cells and CD19 B cells. The children who served as transplant recipients had been given grafts of TCRalphabeta/CD19-depleted allogeneic hematopoietic cells. A note on this clonotype: The clone's antigen remains unknown. The sample holds no much larger clone one base away, and base qualities are not on file.

In this chain, TRBV6-5 is recombined with TRBJ2-7; TRBD2 matches 8 bases in the middle. Here the sequenced sample was PBMCs, mostly from graft donor cells, taken 360 days after TCRalphabeta/CD19-depleted stem cell transplant. The source of this sequence is a boy younger than two who had a stem cell transplant for acute myeloid leukemia, so the T cells may come from the graft donor. The CDR3 protein sequence reads: CASSTGIAGSYEQYF. Here is the DNA: TGTGCCAGCAGTACTGGGATAGCGGGGTCCTACGAGCAGTACTTC.